Sequencing of this T cell receptor (beta chain) was carried out in a study of blood T cell repertoires in COVID-19. As for the study in general: Samples representing acute and convalescent COVID-19 were sourced from the United States, Italy and Spain.

In germline, CDR1 is MGHDK, CDR2 SYGVNS. V was clipped by 4 bases and J by 0 bases, with 7 bases between them. The CDR3 extends over 14 amino acids. Source study methods: Using reference gene primer amplification, nucleated cell counts were estimated. Only in-frame clones appear in the TCRdb table, and some are missing; sequencing was by immunoSEQ multiplex PCR. The V and J calls and clone size were taken over from that table, and D and trimming were inferred from the DNA. The sample records more than 300,000 clones, around nine tenths being singletons. Residents of around 24 US areas, aged about 18 to 89 years, made up the participants. Researchers sorted participants into cohorts using their self-reported clinical history.

V and J are TRBV25-1 and TRBJ2-1; D may be TRBD2 (5 bases). Sequences were obtained from PBMCs or T cells enriched from blood (not recorded which). This TCR derives from a woman in her twenties or thirties who had recovered from COVID-19. DNA for the CDR3: TGTGCCAGCAGTGTCGGACTCTCCTACAATGAGCAGTTCTTC. Translated, it gives CASSVGLSYNEQFF.